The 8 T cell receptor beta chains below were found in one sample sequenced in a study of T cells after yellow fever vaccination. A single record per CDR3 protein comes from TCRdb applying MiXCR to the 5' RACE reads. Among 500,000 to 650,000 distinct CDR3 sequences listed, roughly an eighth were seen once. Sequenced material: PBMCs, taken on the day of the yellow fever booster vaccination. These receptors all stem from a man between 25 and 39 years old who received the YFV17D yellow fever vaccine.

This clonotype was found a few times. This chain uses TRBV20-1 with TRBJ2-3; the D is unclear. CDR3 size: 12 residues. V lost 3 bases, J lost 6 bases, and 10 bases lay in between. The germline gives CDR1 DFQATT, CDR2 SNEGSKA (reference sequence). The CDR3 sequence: CSASPGSDTQYF. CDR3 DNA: TGCAGTGCTAGTCCTGGATCCGATACGCAGTATTTT.

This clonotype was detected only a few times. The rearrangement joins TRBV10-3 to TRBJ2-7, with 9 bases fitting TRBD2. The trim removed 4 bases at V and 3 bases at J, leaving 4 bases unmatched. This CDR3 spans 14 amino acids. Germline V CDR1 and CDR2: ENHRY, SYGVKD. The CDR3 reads CAISGAGGYYEQYF. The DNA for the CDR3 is TGTGCCATCAGTGGGGCGGGAGGGTACTACGAGCAGTACTTC.

The CDR3 protein is CSASLGEGGPKAYEQYF. The CDR3 DNA is TGCAGTGCTAGTCTGGGAGAGGGAGGGCCCAAGGCTTACGAGCAGTACTTC. This sequence joins TRBV20-1 and TRBJ2-7; 7 positions match TRBD2. This CDR3 is built from 17 residues. The J segment lost 4 bases and the V segment lost 3 bases, leaving 18 bases of the junction unmatched. CDR1 is DFQATT and CDR2 is SNEGSKA in the germline V gene (reference sequence).

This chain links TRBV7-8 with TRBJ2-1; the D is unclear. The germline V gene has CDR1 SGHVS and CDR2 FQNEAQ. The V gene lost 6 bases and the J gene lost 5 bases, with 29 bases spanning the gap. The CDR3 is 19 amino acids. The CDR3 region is CASSFLPPGAIIKDNEQFF. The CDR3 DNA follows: TGTGCCAGCAGTTTTTTACCCCCCGGTGCCATAATTAAGGACAATGAGCAGTTCTTC.

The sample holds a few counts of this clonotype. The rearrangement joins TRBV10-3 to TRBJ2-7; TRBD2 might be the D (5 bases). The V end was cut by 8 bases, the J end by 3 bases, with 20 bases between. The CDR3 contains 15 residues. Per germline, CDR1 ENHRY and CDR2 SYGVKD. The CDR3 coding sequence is TGTGCCATCTCCAAGGAGGAAACCCAACTCTACGAGCAGTACTTC. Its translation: CAISKEETQLYEQYF.

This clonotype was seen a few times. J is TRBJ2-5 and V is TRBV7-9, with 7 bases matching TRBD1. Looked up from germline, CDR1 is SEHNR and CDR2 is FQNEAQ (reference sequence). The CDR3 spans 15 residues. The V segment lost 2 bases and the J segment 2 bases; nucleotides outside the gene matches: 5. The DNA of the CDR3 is TGTGCCAGCAGCTTAAGGCGGACAGGTCAAGAGACCCAGTACTTC. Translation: CASSLRRTGQETQYF.

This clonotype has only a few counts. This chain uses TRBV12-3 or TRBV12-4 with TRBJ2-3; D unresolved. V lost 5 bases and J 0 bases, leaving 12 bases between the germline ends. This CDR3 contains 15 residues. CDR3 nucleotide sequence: TGTGCCAGCAGTAAGACAATCCCTAGCACAGATACGCAGTATTTT. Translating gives CASSKTIPSTDTQYF.

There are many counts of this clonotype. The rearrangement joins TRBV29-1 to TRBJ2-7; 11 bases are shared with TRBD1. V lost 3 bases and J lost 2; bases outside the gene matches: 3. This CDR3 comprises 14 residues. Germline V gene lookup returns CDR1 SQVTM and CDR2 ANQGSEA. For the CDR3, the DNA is TGCAGCGTTGATTTGGGACAGGGGGCCTACGAGCAGTACTTC. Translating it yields CSVDLGQGAYEQYF.